This T cell receptor beta chain was observed in a study of breast tumors, draining lymph nodes, adjacent tissues. Study results and limitations: Most tumor T cells seemingly derive from lymph node, then expand in tumor. Tumor repertoires ranked between lymph nodes and nontumor tissue in diversity, with V and J gene preferences. Tumor and nontumor repertoires were significantly more similar in luminal-like than in basal-like breast cancer.

This clonotype turned up a few times. Its antigen remains unidentified. This may come from a read error, since a much larger clone is one base off. Axillary draining lymph nodes of breast cancer patients supplied the node samples. From the multiplex PCR reads, TCRdb called clonotypes with MiXCR, one entry per CDR3 protein. The table lists about 180,000 distinct CDR3 sequences, approximately 33% of them singletons, with about 3.9% in the top ten. The sample consisted of axillary lymph node tissue. This receptor was obtained from a female donor with breast cancer. Some clones in this sample may be carry-over from other donors' samples.

For the CDR3, the DNA is TGTGCCAGCAGCTTAACCGGGGAGCCGTTTTTT. It yields the protein CASSLTGEPFF. The chain joins TRBV11-2 to TRBJ2-2, with D possibly matching TRBD2 (5 bases). This CDR3 has 11 residues. Germline loops: CDR1 SGHAT, CDR2 FQNNGV.